This T cell receptor beta chain was captured by sequencing in a study of control samples from healthy donors and cancer patients (dated by TCRdb to 2020 to 2022). As regards this clone: Its target antigen remains unknown. Base qualities are missing; no much larger clone stands one base away.

The library was prepared using the immunoSEQ multiplex PCR assay. In TCRdb, the immuneACCESS table is reduced to in-frame sequences with V and J assigned. These tables do not hold every clone; where another copy was compared, an unresolved V gene accounts for under half, and the others remain unexplained. The sample includes 90,000 or so clones, with about 87% observed a single time. Clones ranked in the top ten supply roughly an eighth of the sample. The CDR3 numbers 13 residues from cysteine through phenylalanine. The only DNA kept is the CDR3, 39 bases in frame from the first base. The junction carries 7 bases between V and J, which are trimmed by 4 bases and 1 base respectively. The germline V gene encodes CDR1 MNHNY and CDR2 SVGAGI (reference sequence).

The receptor's source is a woman in her 70s in good health. The specimen sequenced was blood. Recombination connected TRBV6-6 to TRBJ1-1, with no confidently assigned D gene. The nucleotide sequence reads TGTGCCAGCAGTTCCGGACGGAACACTGAAGCTTTCTTT. Its coded protein is CASSSGRNTEAFF.